What follows are 20 T cell receptor beta chains derived from one specimen sequenced in a study of cytomegalovirus exposure and HLA in healthy donors. Amplification used 60 Vbeta primers and 13 Jbeta primers. Using immunoSEQ multiplex PCR, the repertoire was profiled, and TCRdb retains in-frame clones only, with some absent. The table records approximately 160,000 clones, around 80% of them present only once. The sequenced sample consisted of PBMCs. The receptor source for this set is a woman aged 50 to 65 in good health and CMV-seropositive.

This clone showed up just a few times. This chain connects TRBV6-5 to TRBJ1-2; 7 nucleotides line up with TRBD1. Germline V gene sequence: CDR1 MNHEY, CDR2 SVGAGI. This CDR3 region has 12 residues. Germline trimming cut 3 bases from V and 14 bases from J; bases unmatched to any gene: 9. The CDR3 reads CASSYSDRVETF. CDR3 nucleotides: TGTGCCAGCAGTTATTCCGACAGGGTCGAGACCTTC.

The gene calls are TRBV10-3 and TRBJ1-3; TRBD1 might be the D (6 bases). The CDR3 length is 17 residues. Germline loops: CDR1 ENHRY, CDR2 SYGVKD. V was clipped by 2 bases and J by 0 bases, with 14 bases between them. The CDR3 protein is CAISERGHPGSGNTIYF. The DNA for the CDR3 is TGTGCCATCAGTGAGCGGGGACATCCGGGCTCTGGAAACACCATATATTTT.

This rearrangement joins TRBV4-1 to TRBJ2-7, with 10 bases matching TRBD2. Trimming at V came to 2 bases and at J to 1 base, leaving 17 bases not matched to a gene. This CDR3 is 20 amino acids long. Per the germline V gene, CDR1 is MGHRA and CDR2 is YSYEKL. The DNA of the CDR3 is TGCGCCAGCAGCCAAAGGTATGCTAGCGGGAGAGGTAGCAGTTCCTACGAGCAGTACTTC. Its protein is CASSQRYASGRGSSSYEQYF.

V and J are TRBV4-3 and TRBJ2-7; 8 bases match TRBD2. There are 15 residues in the CDR3. Germline CDR1 is LGHNA and CDR2 is YSLEER. J was trimmed by 2 bases and V by 1 base; bases with no gene match: 4. The CDR3 protein is CASSQVQRGPYEQYF. In DNA, the CDR3 is TGCGCCAGCAGCCAAGTACAGCGGGGGCCCTACGAGCAGTACTTC.

The chain has TRBV7-2 and TRBJ2-7; D is unclear. Germline-derived CDR1 and CDR2 are SGHTA and FQGNSA. CDR3 length: 12 amino acids. V lost 2 bases and J lost 4, with 6 bases in between. CDR3 sequence (DNA): TGTGCCAGCAGCTTAACAGCATACGAGCAGTACTTC. Translating it yields CASSLTAYEQYF.

This rearrangement joins TRBV7-2 to TRBJ2-7, with TRBD1 identical over 10 bases. The CDR3 has 15 amino acids. CDR1 SGHTA and CDR2 FQGNSA come from the germline V gene. J was trimmed by 2 bases and V by 4 bases; bases with no gene match: 5. The CDR3, as DNA: TGTGCCAGCAGCTGGGAGACAGGGGGCGCCTACGAGCAGTACTTC. Amino acids: CASSWETGGAYEQYF.

V gene TRBV5-5 combines with J gene TRBJ1-2; D is unresolved. The CDR3 spans 16 residues. Germline values: CDR1 SGHKS, CDR2 YYEKEE (reference sequence). Trimming shortened V by 1 base and J by 4 bases, and 17 bases separated the two germline ends. CDR3 in DNA: TGTGCCAGCAGCTTGAAGGGCGAGGGTGAGGGCTATGGCTACACCTTC. Protein product: CASSLKGEGEGYGYTF. Supplemented by reference TRBV5-5 and TRBJ1-2, the full variable domain reads DAGVTQSPTHLIKTRGQQVTLRCSPISGHKSVSWYQQVLGQGPQFIFQYYEKEERGRGNFPDRFSARQFPNYSSELNVNALLLGDSALYLCASSLKGEGEGYGYTFGSGTRLTVV.

The chain links TRBV19 to TRBJ2-6; D call uncertain. V lost 0 bases and J 0 bases, leaving 6 bases between the germline ends. The CDR3 covers 16 residues. CDR1 is LNHDA, CDR2 SQIVND, per germline (reference sequence). DNA for the CDR3: TGTGCCAGTAGTATAGAAGAGTTCTCTGGGGCCAACGTCCTGACTTTC. Protein product: CASSIEEFSGANVLTF.

The gene calls are TRBV29-1 and TRBJ2-7; D gene uncertain. Trimming removed 6 bases at V and 2 bases at J, with 11 bases between. Germline CDR1 reads SQVTM; CDR2 reads ANQGSEA. The CDR3 runs to 12 residues. The DNA for the CDR3 is TGCAGCGTGGGCGAGACCCCCTACGAGCAGTACTTC. Protein product: CSVGETPYEQYF.

This sequence joins TRBV5-5 and TRBJ1-2; 7 nucleotides agree with TRBD1. The CDR3 covers 15 residues. Trimming took 5 bases from V and 2 from J; bases not matched to a gene: 9. The V gene's germline CDR1 is SGHKS and CDR2 YYEKEE (reference sequence). The CDR3 DNA reads TGTGCCAGCAGGCCCTGGGACAGTCCAAACTATGGCTACACCTTC. Amino acids: CASRPWDSPNYGYTF.

A note on this clone: At one of its ends the junction is not consistent with the germline gene, which may arise from a read error. Other DNA sequences within the sample encode an identical CDR3. This chain uses TRBV19 with TRBJ2-7, with D tentatively TRBD1 (5 bases). Germline V CDR1 and CDR2: LNHDA, SQIVND (reference sequence). This CDR3 is 14 amino acids long. CDR3 amino acids: CASSIDSISYEQYF. The CDR3 DNA reads TGTGCCAGCAGTATTGACAGCATCTCCTACGAGCAGTACTTC. The full variable domain, rest sourced from reference TRBV19 and TRBJ2-7, is DGGITQSPKYLFRKEGQNVTLSCEQNLNHDAMYWYRQDPGQGLRLIYYSQIVNDFQKGDIAEGYSVSREKKESFPLTVTSAQKNPTAFYLCASSIDSISYEQYFGPGTRLTVT.

This clone was seen only a few times. The rearrangement links TRBV6-6 to TRBJ2-2; 11 bases agree with TRBD2. The CDR3 runs to 15 residues. Unmatched junction bases numbered 4, after V lost 6 bases and J lost 4 bases. The germline gives CDR1 MNHNY, CDR2 SVGAGI (reference sequence). The CDR3 here is CASRLGLAGTGELFF. The CDR3 DNA reads as TGTGCCAGCAGGCTAGGACTAGCGGGCACCGGGGAGCTGTTTTTT.

This clone was detected once. The chain employs TRBV9 and TRBJ2-5, with D possibly TRBD2 on 5 matching bases. The V and J ends lost 0 bases and 2 bases respectively, with 8 bases between them. There are 14 residues in the CDR3. Germline CDR1 and CDR2: SGDLS and YYNGEE. The CDR3, as DNA: TGTGCCAGCAGCGTAGAACGCGGGCAAGAGACCCAGTACTTC. Translation: CASSVERGQETQYF.

The rearrangement links TRBV19 to TRBJ2-3; D is possibly TRBD2 (5 bases). The CDR3 length is 13 residues. Germline V gene data show CDR1 as LNHDA and CDR2 as SQIVND (reference sequence). V lost 5 bases and J lost 3, with 9 bases in between. The CDR3 nucleotides are TGTGCCAGTAGTGGCTGGAGGACAGATACGCAGTATTTT. It yields the protein CASSGWRTDTQYF.

The chain employs TRBV5-1 and TRBJ2-1, with D hard to call. The germline CDR1 and CDR2 sequences are SGHRS and YFSETQ. V was trimmed by 3 bases and J by 10 bases, leaving 8 bases between them. The CDR3 loop spans 11 amino acids. The CDR3 DNA sequence: TGCGCCAGCAGCTATTTGACAGAGCAGTTCTTC. Amino acid sequence: CASSYLTEQFF.

In its sample, this clone was seen a few times. This rearrangement joins TRBV6-5 to TRBJ2-7; D uncertain. Germline V gene lookup returns CDR1 MNHEY and CDR2 SVGAGI. There are 15 residues in the CDR3. V was shortened by 0 bases and J by 0 bases, with 9 bases between the two germline ends. The DNA of the CDR3 is TGTGCCAGCAGTTACTCAGCTAGGAGCTCCTACGAGCAGTACTTC. Translated: CASSYSARSSYEQYF.

This clone was seen a handful of times. The chain uses TRBV2 and TRBJ2-7; 8 bases agree with TRBD1. CDR1 is SNHLY and CDR2 is FYNNEI in the germline V gene. V lost 5 bases, J lost 7 bases, and 7 bases stayed unmatched. The CDR3 extends over 13 amino acids. This chain's CDR3 is CASSFDRGREQYF. The CDR3 nucleotides are TGTGCCAGCAGTTTCGACAGGGGAAGGGAGCAGTACTTC.

The CDR3 here is CASSSRDKGSYEQYF. The DNA for the CDR3 is TGTGCCAGCAGCTCCCGGGACAAGGGCTCCTACGAGCAGTACTTC. The chain uses TRBV7-6 and TRBJ2-7, with a tentative D call TRBD1 (6 bases). This CDR3 is 15 amino acids long. CDR1 and CDR2 (germline): SGHVS, FNYEAQ. Trimming removed 4 bases from V and 0 bases from J, with 13 bases in between.

The V gene is TRBV25-1, the J gene TRBJ2-2; possible D gene TRBD1, 5 bases. The CDR3 runs 14 residues. Trimming removed 5 bases from V and 6 bases from J, with 13 bases in between. The germline V gene has CDR1 MGHDK and CDR2 SYGVNS. The CDR3 loop reads CASSQTGRAGELFF. In DNA form, the CDR3 reads TGTGCCAGCAGTCAAACCGGCAGGGCCGGGGAGCTGTTTTTT.

This chain joins TRBV30 and TRBJ2-7; tentative D call: TRBD1 (6 bases). Per germline, CDR1 GTSNPN and CDR2 SVGIG (reference sequence). V lost 5 bases and J lost 0, with 14 bases in between. CDR3 length: 14 residues. The CDR3 DNA follows: TGTGCCTGGGGCCGAGGGGGAAGCTCCTACGAGCAGTACTTC. Translation gives CAWGRGGSSYEQYF.